The entry that follows covers one T cell receptor (beta chain) sequence. The antigen is not known. This specimen belongs to a study of T cells after yellow fever vaccination. Study conclusions and caveats: It was a weaker secondary response, yet one that peaked faster, at day 5 versus 15. Post-booster samples contained most primary-vaccination clones (nearly 98% CD4, roughly 88% CD8). Repertoires sorted by FACS could include abundant clonotypes that are contaminants from the bulk population.

The CDR3 consists of 17 residues. Germline values: CDR1 MNHEY, CDR2 SVGAGI. V lost 4 bases, J lost 0 bases, and 16 bases lay in between. A process of 5'RACE template switching, which added a universal primer site and UMIs, was used to make TCR cDNA. TCRdb fed the 5' RACE reads into MiXCR, producing one record per CDR3 protein. The data contain over 300,000 distinct CDR3 sequences, roughly 4% of them seen just once; the ten biggest clones take up roughly 25%. The TCR originated in a man between 18 and 29 years old who received the YFV17D yellow fever vaccine. The sample was PBMCs, taken 5 days after the yellow fever booster vaccination. The chain recombines TRBV6-5 with TRBJ1-3; tentatively, D is TRBD1 (6 bases). This chain's CDR3 is CASSSQRRGNSGNTIYF. The CDR3, as DNA: TGTGCCAGCAGTTCCCAACGCAGGGGCAACTCTGGAAACACCATATATTTT.